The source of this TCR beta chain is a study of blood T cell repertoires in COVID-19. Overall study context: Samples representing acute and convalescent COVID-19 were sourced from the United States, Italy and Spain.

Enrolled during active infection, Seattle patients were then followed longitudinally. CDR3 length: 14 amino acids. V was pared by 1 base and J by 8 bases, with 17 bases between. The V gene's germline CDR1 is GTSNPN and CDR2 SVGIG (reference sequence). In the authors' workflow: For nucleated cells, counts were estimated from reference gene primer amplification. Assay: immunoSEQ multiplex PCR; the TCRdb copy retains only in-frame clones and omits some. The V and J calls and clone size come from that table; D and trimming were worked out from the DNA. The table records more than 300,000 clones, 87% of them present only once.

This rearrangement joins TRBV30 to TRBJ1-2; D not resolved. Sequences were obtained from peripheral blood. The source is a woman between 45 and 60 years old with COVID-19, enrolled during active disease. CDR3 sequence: CAWSGVYGSGGYTF. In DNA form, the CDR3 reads TGTGCCTGGAGTGGAGTTTACGGCTCGGGGGGCTACACCTTC.